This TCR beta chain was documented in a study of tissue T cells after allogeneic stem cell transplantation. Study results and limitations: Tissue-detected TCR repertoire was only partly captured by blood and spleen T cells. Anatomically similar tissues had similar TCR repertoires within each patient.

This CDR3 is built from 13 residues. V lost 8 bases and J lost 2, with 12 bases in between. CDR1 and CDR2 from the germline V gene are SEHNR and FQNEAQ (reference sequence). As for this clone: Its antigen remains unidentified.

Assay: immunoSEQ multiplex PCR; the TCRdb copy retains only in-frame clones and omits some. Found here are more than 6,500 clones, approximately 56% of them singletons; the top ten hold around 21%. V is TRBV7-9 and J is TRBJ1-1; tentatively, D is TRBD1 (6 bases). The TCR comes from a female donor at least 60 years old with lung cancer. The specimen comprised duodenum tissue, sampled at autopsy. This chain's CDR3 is CASEGGSNTEAFF. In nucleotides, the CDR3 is TGTGCCAGCGAGGGGGGGTCTAACACTGAAGCTTTCTTT.